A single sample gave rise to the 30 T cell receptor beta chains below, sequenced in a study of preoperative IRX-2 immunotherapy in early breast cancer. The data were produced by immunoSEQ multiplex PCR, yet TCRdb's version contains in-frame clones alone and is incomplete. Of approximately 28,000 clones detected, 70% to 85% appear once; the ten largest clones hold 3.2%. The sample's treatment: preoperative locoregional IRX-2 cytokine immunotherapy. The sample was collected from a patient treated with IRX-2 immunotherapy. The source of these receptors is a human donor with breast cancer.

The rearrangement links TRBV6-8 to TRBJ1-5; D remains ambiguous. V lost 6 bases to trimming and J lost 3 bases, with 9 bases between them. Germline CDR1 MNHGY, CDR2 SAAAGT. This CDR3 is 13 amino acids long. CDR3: CASSEGLNQPQHF. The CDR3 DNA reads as TGTGCCAGCAGCGAAGGCCTCAATCAGCCCCAGCATTTT.

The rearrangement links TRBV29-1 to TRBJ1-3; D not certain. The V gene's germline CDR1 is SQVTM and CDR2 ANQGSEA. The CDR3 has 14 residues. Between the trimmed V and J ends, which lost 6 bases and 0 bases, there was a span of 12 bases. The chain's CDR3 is CSVGKAGSGNTIYF. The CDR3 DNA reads TGCAGCGTGGGGAAGGCGGGCTCTGGAAACACCATATATTTT.

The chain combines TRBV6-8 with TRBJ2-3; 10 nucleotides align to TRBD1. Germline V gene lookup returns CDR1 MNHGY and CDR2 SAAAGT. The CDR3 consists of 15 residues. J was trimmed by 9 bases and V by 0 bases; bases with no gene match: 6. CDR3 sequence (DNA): TGTGCCAGCAGTTACTCGGGACAGGGGATGGTAACGCAGTATTTT. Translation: CASSYSGQGMVTQYF.

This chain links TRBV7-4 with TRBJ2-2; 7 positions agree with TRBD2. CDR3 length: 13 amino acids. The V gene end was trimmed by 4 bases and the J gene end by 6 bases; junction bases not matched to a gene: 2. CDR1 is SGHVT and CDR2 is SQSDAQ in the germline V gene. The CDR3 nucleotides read TGTGCCAGCAGCTCCACTAGCGCCGGGGAGCTGTTTTTT. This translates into CASSSTSAGELFF.

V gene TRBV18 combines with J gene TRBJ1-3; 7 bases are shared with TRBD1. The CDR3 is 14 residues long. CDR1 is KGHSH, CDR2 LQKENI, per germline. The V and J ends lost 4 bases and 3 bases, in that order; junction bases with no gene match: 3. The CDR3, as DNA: TGTGCCAGCTCACAGGGGGCTTTTGGAAACACCATATATTTT. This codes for CASSQGAFGNTIYF.

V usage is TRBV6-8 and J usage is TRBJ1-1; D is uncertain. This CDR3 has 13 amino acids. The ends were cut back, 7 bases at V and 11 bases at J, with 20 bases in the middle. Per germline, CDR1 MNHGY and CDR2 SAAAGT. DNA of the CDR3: TGTGCCAGCATCAACGACGAAGCCCCCTACGCTTTCTTT. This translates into CASINDEAPYAFF.

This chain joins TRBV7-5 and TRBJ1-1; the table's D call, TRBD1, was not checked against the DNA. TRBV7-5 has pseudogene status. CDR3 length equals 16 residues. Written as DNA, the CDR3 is TGTGCCAGCAGTCAATCCCGGACAGGGGCGGACACTGAAGCTTTCTTT. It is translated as CASSQSRTGADTEAFF.

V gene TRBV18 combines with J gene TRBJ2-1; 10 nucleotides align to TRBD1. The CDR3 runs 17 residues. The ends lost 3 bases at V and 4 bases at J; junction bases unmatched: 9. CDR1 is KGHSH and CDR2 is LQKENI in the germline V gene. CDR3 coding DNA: TGTGCCAGCTCACCGGGAAGGGACAGGGGACTTTACAATGAGCAGTTCTTC. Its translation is CASSPGRDRGLYNEQFF. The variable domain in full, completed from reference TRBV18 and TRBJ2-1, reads NAGVMQNPRHLVRRRGQEARLRCSPMKGHSHVYWYRQLPEEGLKFMVYLQKENIIDESGMPKERFSAEFPKEGPSILRIQQVVRGDSAAYFCASSPGRDRGLYNEQFFGPGTRLTVL.

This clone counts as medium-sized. DNA of the CDR3: TGTGCCAGCAGCTTAGTAGTGGTGCAGGGGGACACCGGGGAGCTGTTTTTT. Its translation: CASSLVVVQGDTGELFF. V is TRBV11-3 and J is TRBJ2-2; TRBD1 agrees at 7 bases. The junction had 8 bases not matched to a gene; V was cut back by 1 base and J by 3 bases. Germline CDR1 reads SGHNT; CDR2 reads YENEEA. The CDR3 spans 17 residues. Full variable domain (outside the CDR3, taken from reference TRBV11-3 and TRBJ2-2): EAGVVQSPRYKIIEKKQPVAFWCNPISGHNTLYWYLQNLGQGPELLIRYENEEAVDDSQLPKDRFSAERLKGVDSTLKIQPAELGDSAVYLCASSLVVVQGDTGELFFGEGSRLTVL.

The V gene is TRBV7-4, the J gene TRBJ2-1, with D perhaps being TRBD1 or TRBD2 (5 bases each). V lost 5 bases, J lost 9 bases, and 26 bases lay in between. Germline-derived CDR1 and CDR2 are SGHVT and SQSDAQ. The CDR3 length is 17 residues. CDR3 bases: TGTGCCAGCAGCGTAGGGATTGGGACGATTCGGGACGGTGAGCAGTTCTTC. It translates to CASSVGIGTIRDGEQFF.

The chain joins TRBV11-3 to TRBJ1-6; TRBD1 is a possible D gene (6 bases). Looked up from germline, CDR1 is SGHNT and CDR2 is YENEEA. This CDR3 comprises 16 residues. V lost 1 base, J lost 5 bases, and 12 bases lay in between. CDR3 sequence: CASSLGAGDDNSPLHF. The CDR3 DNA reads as TGTGCCAGCAGCTTAGGGGCAGGGGATGATAATTCACCCCTCCACTTT. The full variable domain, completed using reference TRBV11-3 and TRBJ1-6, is EAGVVQSPRYKIIEKKQPVAFWCNPISGHNTLYWYLQNLGQGPELLIRYENEEAVDDSQLPKDRFSAERLKGVDSTLKIQPAELGDSAVYLCASSLGAGDDNSPLHFGNGTRLTVT.

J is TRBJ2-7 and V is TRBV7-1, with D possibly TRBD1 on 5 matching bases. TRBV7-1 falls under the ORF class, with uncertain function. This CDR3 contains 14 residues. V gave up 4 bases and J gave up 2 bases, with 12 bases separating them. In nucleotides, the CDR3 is TGTGCCAGCAGCTTAGGACCAGGGACCTACGAGCAGTACTTC. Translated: CASSLGPGTYEQYF.

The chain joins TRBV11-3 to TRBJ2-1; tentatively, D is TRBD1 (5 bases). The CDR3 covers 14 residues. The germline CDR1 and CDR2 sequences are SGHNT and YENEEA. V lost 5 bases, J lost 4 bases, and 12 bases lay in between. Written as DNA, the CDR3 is TGTGCCAGCAGCCCCCGGACATTATACAATGAGCAGTTCTTC. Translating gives CASSPRTLYNEQFF.

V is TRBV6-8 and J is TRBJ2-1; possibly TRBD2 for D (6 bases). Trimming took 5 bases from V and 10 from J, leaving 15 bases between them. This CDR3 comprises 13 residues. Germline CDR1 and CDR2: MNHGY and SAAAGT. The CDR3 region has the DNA TGTGCCAGCAGTGATGTCCCCGCGGGGGAGCAGTTCTTC. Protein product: CASSDVPAGEQFF.

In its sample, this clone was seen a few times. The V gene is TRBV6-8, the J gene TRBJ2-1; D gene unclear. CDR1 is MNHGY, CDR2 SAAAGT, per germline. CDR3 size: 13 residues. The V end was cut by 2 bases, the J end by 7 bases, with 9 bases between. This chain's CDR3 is CASSYPGRNEQFF. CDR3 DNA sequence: TGTGCCAGCAGTTACCCAGGCAGGAATGAGCAGTTCTTC.

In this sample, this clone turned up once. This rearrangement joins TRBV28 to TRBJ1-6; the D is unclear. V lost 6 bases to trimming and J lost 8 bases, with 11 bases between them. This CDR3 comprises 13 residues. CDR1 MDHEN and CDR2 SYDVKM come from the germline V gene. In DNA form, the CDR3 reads TGTGCCAGCAGCCAGGACTTGGATTCACCCCTCCACTTT. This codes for CASSQDLDSPLHF.

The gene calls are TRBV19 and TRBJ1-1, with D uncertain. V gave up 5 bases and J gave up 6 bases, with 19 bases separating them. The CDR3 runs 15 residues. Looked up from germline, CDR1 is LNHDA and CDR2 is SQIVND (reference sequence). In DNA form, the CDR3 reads TGTGCCAGTAGTCCGGTGGGGTCGACGACCGCTGAAGCTTTCTTT. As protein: CASSPVGSTTAEAFF.

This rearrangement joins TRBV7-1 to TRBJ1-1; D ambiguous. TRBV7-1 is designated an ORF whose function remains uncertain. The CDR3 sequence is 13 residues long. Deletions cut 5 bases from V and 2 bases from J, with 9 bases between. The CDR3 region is CASSLNVNTEAFF. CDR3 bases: TGTGCCAGCAGCCTCAATGTTAACACTGAAGCTTTCTTT.

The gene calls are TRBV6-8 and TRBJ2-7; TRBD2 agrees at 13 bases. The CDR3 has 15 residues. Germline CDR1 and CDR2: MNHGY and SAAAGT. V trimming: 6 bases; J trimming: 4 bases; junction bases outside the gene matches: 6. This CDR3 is CASSRLAGGGYEQYF. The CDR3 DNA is TGTGCCAGCAGCAGACTAGCGGGGGGAGGGTACGAGCAGTACTTC.

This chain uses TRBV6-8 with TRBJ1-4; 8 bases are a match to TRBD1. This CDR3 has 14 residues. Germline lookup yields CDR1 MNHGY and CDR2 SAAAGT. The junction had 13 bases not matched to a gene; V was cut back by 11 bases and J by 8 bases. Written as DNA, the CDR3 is TGTGCCGTAGCCCCAGGGGGCTCGGGGGAAAAACTGTTTTTT. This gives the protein CAVAPGGSGEKLFF.

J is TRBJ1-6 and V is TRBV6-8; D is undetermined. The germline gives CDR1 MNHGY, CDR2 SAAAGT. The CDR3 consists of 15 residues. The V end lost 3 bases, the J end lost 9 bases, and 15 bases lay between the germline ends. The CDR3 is CASSYSEGLGSPLHF. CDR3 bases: TGTGCCAGCAGTTATTCGGAGGGTCTGGGTTCACCCCTCCACTTT.

The CDR3 spells CAIRGTSGVLPYNEQFF. DNA of the CDR3: TGTGCCATCAGGGGGACTAGCGGGGTTCTTCCCTACAATGAGCAGTTCTTC. The rearrangement uses TRBV6-8 and TRBJ2-1, with 13 bases lining up with TRBD2. The CDR3 covers 17 residues. The junction had 11 bases not matched to a gene; V was cut back by 10 bases and J by 2 bases. Germline V gene lookup returns CDR1 MNHGY and CDR2 SAAAGT.

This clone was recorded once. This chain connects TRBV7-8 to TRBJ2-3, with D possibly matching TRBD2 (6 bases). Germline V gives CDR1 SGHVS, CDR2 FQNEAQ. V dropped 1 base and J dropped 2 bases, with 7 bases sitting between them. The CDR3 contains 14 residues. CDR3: CASSLGGNTDTQYF. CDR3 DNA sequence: TGTGCCAGCAGCTTAGGCGGGAACACAGATACGCAGTATTTT.

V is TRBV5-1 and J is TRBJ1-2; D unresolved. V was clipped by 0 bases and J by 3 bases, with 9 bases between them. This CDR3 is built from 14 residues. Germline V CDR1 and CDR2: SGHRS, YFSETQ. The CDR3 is CASSLGPRHYGYTF. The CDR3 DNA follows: TGCGCCAGCAGCTTGGGACCCCGACACTATGGCTACACCTTC.

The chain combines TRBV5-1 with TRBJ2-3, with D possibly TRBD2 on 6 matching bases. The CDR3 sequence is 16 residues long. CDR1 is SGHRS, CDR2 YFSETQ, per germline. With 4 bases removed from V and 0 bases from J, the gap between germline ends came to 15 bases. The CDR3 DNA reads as TGCGCCAGCAGCCCGTATCCGGGACTCAGCACAGATACGCAGTATTTT. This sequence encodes CASSPYPGLSTDTQYF.

The CDR3 sequence is CASTRIREFGQFF. CDR3 coding DNA: TGTGCCAGCACTCGTATTAGGGAGTTCGGGCAGTTCTTC. V is TRBV6-8 and J is TRBJ2-1; tentative D call: TRBD2 (5 bases). The CDR3 runs to 13 residues. The germline V gene encodes CDR1 MNHGY and CDR2 SAAAGT. Trimming removed 7 bases at V and 12 bases at J, with 19 bases between.

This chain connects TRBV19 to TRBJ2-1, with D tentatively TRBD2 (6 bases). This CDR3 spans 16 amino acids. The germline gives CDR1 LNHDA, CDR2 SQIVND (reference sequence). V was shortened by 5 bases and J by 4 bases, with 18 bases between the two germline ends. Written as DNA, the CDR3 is TGTGCCAGTAGTTTCCGCCGGGACTTCGGATACAATGAGCAGTTCTTC. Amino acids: CASSFRRDFGYNEQFF.

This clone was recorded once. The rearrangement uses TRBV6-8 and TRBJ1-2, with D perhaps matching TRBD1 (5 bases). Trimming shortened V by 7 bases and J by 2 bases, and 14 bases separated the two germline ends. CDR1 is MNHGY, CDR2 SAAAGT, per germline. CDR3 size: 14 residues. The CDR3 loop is CASIEGYSNYGYTF. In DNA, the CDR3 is TGTGCCAGCATTGAGGGGTACTCCAACTATGGCTACACCTTC.

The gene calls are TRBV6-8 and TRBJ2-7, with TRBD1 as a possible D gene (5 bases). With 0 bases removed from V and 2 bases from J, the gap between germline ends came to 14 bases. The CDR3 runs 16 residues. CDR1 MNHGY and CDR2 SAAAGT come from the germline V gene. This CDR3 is CASSYSTGQTAYEQYF. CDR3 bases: TGTGCCAGCAGTTACTCGACCGGACAAACGGCCTACGAGCAGTACTTC.

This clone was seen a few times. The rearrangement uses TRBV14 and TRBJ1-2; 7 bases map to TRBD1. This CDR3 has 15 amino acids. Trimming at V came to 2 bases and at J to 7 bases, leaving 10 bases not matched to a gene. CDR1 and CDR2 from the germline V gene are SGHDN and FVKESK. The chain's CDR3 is CASSQLRGGGGGYTF. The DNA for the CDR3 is TGTGCCAGCAGCCAACTTCGAGGGGGCGGGGGTGGCTACACCTTC.